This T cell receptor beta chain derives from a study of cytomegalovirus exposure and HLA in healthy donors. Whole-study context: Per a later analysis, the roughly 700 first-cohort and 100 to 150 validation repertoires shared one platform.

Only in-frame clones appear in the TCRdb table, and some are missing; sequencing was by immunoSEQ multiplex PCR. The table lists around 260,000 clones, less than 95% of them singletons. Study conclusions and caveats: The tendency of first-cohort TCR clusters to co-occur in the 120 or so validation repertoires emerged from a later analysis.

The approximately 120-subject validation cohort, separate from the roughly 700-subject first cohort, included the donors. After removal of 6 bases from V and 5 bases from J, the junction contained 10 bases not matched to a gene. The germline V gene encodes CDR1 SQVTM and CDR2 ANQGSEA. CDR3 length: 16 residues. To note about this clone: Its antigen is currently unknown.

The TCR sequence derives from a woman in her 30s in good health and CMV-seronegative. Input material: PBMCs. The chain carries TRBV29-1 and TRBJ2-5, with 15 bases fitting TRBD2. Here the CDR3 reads CSVLGLAGGPGETQYF. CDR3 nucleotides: TGCAGCGTCCTCGGACTAGCGGGAGGGCCGGGGGAGACCCAGTACTTC. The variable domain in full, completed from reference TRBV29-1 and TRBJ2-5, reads SAVISQKPSRDICQRGTSLTIQCQVDSQVTMMFWYRQQPGQSLTLIATANQGSEATYESGFVIDKFPISRPNLTFSTLTVSNMSPEDSSIYLCSVLGLAGGPGETQYFGPGTRLLVL.